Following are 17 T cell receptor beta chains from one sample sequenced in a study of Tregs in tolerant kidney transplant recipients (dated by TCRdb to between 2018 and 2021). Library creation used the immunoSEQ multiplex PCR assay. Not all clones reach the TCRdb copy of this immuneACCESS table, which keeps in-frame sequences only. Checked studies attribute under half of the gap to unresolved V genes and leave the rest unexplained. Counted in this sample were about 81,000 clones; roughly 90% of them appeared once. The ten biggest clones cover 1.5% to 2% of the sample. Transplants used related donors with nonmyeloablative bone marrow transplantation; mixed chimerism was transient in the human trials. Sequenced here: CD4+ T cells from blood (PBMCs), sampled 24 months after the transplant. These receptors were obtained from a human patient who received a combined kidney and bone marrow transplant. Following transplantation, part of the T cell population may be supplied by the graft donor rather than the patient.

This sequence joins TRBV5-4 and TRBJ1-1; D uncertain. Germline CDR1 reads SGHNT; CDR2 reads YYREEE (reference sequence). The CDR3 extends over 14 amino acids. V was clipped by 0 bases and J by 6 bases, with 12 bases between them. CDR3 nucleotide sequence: TGTGCCAGCAGCTTGGATCAATCGGGTTCTGAAGCTTTCTTT. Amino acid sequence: CASSLDQSGSEAFF.

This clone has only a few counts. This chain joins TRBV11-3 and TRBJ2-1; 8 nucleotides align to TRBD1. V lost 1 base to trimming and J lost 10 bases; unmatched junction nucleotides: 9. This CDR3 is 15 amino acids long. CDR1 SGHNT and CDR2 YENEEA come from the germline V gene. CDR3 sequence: CASSLALGQGREQFF. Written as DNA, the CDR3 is TGTGCCAGCAGCTTAGCCCTCGGACAGGGAAGGGAGCAGTTCTTC.

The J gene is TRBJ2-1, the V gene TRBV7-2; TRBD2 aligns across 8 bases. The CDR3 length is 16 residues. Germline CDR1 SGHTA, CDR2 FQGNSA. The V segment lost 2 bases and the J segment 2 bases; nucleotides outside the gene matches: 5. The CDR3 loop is CASSLIAGFTYNEQFF. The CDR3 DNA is TGTGCCAGCAGCTTAATAGCGGGATTTACCTACAATGAGCAGTTCTTC.

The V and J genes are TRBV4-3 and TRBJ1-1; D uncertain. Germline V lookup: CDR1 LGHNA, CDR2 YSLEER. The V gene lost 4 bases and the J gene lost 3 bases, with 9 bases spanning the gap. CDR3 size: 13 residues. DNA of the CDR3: TGCGCCAGCAGCCCCGTTGGAGACACTGAAGCTTTCTTT. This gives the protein CASSPVGDTEAFF.

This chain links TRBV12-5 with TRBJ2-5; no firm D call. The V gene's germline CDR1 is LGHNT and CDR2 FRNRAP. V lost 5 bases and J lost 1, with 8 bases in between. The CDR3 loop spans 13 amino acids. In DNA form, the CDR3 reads TGTGCTAGTGGTCTAGGTCTCCAAGAGACCCAGTACTTC. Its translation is CASGLGLQETQYF. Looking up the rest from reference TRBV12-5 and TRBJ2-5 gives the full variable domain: DARVTQTPRHKVTEMGQEVTMRCQPILGHNTVFWYRQTMMQGLELLAYFRNRAPLDDSGMPKDRFSAEMPDATLATLKIQPSEPRDSAVYFCASGLGLQETQYFGPGTRLLVL.

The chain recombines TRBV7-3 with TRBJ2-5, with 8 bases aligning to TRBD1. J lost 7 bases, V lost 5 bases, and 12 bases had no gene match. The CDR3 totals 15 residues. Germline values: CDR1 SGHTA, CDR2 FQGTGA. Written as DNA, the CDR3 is TGTGCCAGCAGCCCAGGGGGGACAGGTCGGGGGACCCAGTACTTC. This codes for CASSPGGTGRGTQYF.

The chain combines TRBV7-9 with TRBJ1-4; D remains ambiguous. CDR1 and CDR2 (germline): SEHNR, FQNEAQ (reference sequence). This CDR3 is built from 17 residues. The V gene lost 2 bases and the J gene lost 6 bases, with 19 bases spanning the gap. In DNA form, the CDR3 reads TGTGCCAGCAGCTTAAACGACTGGCCCTACCCTTATGAAAAACTGTTTTTT. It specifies CASSLNDWPYPYEKLFF.

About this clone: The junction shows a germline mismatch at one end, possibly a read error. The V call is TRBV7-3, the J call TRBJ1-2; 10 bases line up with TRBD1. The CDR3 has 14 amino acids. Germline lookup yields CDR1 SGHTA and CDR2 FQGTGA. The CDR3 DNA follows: TGTGCCAGCAGCTGGGACAGGGGAGGCTATGGCCACACCTTC. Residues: CASSWDRGGYGHTF.

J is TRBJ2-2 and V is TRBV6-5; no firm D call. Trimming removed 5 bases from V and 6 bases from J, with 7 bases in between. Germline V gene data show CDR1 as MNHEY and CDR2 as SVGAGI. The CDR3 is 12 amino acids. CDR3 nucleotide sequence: TGTGCCAGCAGTCGGTCCGCCGGGGAGCTGTTTTTT. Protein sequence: CASSRSAGELFF.

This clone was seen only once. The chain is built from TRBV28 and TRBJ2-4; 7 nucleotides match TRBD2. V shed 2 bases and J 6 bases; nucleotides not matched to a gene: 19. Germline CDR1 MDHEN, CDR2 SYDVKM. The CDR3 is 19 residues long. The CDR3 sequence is CASSLLAKFPGGTRNIQYF. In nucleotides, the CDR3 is TGTGCCAGCAGTTTACTTGCCAAGTTTCCGGGGGGAACCAGAAACATTCAGTACTTC. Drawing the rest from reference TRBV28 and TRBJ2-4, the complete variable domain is DVKVTQSSRYLVKRTGEKVFLECVQDMDHENMFWYRQDPGLGLRLIYFSYDVKMKEKGDIPEGYSVSREKKERFSLILESASTNQTSMYLCASSLLAKFPGGTRNIQYFGAGTRLSVL.

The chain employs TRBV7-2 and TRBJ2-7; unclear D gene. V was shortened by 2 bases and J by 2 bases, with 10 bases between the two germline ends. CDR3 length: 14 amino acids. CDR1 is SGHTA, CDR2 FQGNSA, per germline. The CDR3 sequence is CASSLLGWTYEQYF. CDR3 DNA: TGTGCCAGCAGCTTATTGGGCTGGACCTACGAGCAGTACTTC.

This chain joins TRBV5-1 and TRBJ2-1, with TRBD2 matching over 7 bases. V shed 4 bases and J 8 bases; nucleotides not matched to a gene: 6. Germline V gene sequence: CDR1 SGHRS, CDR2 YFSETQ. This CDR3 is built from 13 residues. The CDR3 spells CASSTRLAHEQFF. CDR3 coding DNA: TGCGCCAGCAGCACCCGACTAGCTCATGAGCAGTTCTTC.

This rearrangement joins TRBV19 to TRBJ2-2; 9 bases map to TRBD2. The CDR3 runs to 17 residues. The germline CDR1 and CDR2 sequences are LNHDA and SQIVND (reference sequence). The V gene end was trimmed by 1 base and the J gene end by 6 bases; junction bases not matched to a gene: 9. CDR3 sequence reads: CASSIVGGRASPGELFF. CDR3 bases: TGTGCCAGTAGTATAGTTGGCGGGAGGGCCTCCCCCGGGGAGCTGTTTTTT.

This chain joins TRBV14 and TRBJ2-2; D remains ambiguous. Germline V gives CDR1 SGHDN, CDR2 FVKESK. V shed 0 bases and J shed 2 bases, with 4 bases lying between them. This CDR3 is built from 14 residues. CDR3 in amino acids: CASSQDTNTGELFF. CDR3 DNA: TGTGCCAGCAGCCAAGATACAAACACCGGGGAGCTGTTTTTT.

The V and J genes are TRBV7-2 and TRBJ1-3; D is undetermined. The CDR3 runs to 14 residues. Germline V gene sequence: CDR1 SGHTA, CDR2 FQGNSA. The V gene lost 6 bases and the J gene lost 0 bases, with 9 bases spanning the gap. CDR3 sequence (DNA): TGTGCCAGCAGGCACGGGAGCTCTGGAAACACCATATATTTT. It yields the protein CASRHGSSGNTIYF.

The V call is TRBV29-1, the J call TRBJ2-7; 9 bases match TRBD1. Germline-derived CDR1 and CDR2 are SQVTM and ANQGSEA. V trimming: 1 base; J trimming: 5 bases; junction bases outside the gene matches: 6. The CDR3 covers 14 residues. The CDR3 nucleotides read TGCAGCGTTGAAGGGGGACAGGGAGTCGACGAGCAGTACTTC. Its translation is CSVEGGQGVDEQYF.

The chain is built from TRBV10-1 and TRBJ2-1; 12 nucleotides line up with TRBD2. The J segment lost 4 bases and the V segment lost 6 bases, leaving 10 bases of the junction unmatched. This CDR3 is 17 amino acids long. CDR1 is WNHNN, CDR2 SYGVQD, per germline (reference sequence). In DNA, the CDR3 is TGCGCCAGCAGCATGACTAGCGGGAGAGTACTTTACAATGAGCAGTTCTTC. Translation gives CASSMTSGRVLYNEQFF.